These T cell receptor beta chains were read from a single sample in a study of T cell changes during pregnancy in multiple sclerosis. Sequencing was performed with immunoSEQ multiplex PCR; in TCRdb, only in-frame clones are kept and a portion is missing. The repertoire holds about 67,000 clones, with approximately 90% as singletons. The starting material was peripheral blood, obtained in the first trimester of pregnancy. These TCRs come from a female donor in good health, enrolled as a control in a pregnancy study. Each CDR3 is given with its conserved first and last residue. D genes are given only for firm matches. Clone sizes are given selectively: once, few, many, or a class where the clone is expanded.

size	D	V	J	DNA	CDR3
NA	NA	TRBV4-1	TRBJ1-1	TGCGCCAGCAGCCAAGAGGGGACCAGGGGGAACACTGAAGCTTTCTTT	CASSQEGTRGNTEAFF
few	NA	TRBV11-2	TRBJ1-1	TGTGCCAGCAGCGGCAGGGGCACTGAAGCTTTCTTT	CASSGRGTEAFF
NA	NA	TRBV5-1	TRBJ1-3	TGCGCCAGCAGCTTGCCAGACTCTGGAAACACCATATATTTT	CASSLPDSGNTIYF
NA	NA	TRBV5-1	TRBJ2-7	TGCGCCAGCAGCGGGACGGAGGGATCCTCCTACGAGCAGTACTTC	CASSGTEGSSYEQYF
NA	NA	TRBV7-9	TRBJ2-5	TGTGCCAGCAGCCCAGACAACCAAGAGACCCAGTACTTC	CASSPDNQETQYF
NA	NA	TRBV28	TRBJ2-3	TGTGCCAGCAGTTTCGGGGACACACGCACAGATACGCAGTATTTT	CASSFGDTRTDTQYF
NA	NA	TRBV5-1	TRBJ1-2	TGCGCCAGCAGCGTAGACGGGAATGGCTACACCTTC	CASSVDGNGYTF
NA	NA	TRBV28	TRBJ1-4	TGTGCCAGCAGTTCACCAACAGGGTGGACTAATGAAAAACTGTTTTTT	CASSSPTGWTNEKLFF
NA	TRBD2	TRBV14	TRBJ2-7	TGTGCCAGCAGTCGGACTAGCGGGAGTGCCAGGTCGTACTTC	CASSRTSGSARSYF
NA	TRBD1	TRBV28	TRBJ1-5	TGTGCCAGCGCCCCGGGACAGTTGGGCAATCAGCCCCAGCATTTT	CASAPGQLGNQPQHF
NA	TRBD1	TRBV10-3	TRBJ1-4	TGTGCCATCAGTCCGGGACAGGGTGACGAAAAACTGTTTTTT	CAISPGQGDEKLFF
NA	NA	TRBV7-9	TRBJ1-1	TGTGCCAGCAGCGTAGCACAGGGAACGAACACTGAAGCTTTCTTT	CASSVAQGTNTEAFF
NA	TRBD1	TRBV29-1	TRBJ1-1	TGCAGCGTCTCTAAGGGACAGGGGGCTGAAGCTTTCTTT	CSVSKGQGAEAFF
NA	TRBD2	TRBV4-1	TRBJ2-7	TGCGCCAGCAGCCAGATGGGACTACCTTCCTACGAGCAGTACTTC	CASSQMGLPSYEQYF
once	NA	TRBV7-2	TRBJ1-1	TGTGCCAGCAGCTTAGTCCTGGGGGCGAGCGCTGAAGCTTTCTTT	CASSLVLGASAEAFF
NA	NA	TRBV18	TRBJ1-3	TGTGCCAGCTCACCAGGGTCTGGGAGCTCTGGAAACACCATATATTTT	CASSPGSGSSGNTIYF
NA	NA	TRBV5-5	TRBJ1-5	TGTGCCAGCAGCTTGGGCCGGGGTATTCAGCCCCAGCATTTT	CASSLGRGIQPQHF
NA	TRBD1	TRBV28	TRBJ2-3	TGTGCCAGCAGTCCCAGGGGGCCGAGTATATTGTATTTT	CASSPRGPSILYF
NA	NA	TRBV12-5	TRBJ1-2	TGTGCTAGTGGTTTGGTACTTGATGGGGGCACCTATGGCTACACCTTC	CASGLVLDGGTYGYTF
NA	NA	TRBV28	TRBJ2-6	TGTGCCAGCATTGGAGGGGGCGCTGGGGCCAACGTCCTGACTTTC	CASIGGGAGANVLTF
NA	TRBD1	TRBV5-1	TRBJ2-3	TGCGCCAGCAGCTTGGGGACAGGGCCCTCAGATACGCAGTATTTT	CASSLGTGPSDTQYF
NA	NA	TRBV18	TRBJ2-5	TGTGCCAGCTCACCGCTCGGCGGGGACCCTAAAGAGACCCAGTACTTC	CASSPLGGDPKETQYF
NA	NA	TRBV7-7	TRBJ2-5	TGTGCTAGCAGCTTAGGCCAGAGGGAGACCCAGTACTTC	CASSLGQRETQYF
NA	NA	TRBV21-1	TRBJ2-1	TGTGCCAGCAGCCTTCCCGTAAAGGAGGGAGGACTTGGTGGGCAGTTCTTC	CASSLPVKEGGLGGQFF
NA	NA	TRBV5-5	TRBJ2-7	TGTGCCAGCAGCAAAACAGGGTTCTACGAGCAGTACTTC	CASSKTGFYEQYF
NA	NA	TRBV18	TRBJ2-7	TGTGCCAGCTCCCAACCGGGACTGTCCTACGAGCAGTACTTC	CASSQPGLSYEQYF
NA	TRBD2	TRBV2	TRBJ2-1	TGTGCCAGCAGCAACGATCTTCAACTAGCGGGAGGTCGTCAGTTCTTC	CASSNDLQLAGGRQFF
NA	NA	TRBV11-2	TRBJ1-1	TGTGCCAGCAGCTTAGAAGGGGCGCGGGGAGCTGAAGCTTTCTTT	CASSLEGARGAEAFF
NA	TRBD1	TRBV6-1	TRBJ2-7	TGTGCCAGCAGCTGGGGGGACAGGGGAATCTACGAGCAGTACTTC	CASSWGDRGIYEQYF
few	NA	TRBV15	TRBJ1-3	TGTGCCACCAGCAGAGGTTCGAGCTCTGGAAACACCATATATTTT	CATSRGSSSGNTIYF
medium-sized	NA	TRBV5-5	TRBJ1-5	TGTGCCAGCAGCCTAGACAGAAATCAGCCCCAGCATTTT	CASSLDRNQPQHF
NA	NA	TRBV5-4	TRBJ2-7	TGTGCCAGCAGCTTGGCGAGCGGAGGGCCCTACGAGCAGTACTTC	CASSLASGGPYEQYF
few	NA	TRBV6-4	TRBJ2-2	TGTGCCAGCAGTGAAAGCGACACCGGGGAGCTGTTTTTT	CASSESDTGELFF
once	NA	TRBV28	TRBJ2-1	TGTGCCAGCAGTTTGAGGGATCCGTACAATGAGCAGTTCTTC	CASSLRDPYNEQFF
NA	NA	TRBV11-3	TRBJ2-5	TGTGCCAGCAGCTTCCCGGGAACGGAGACCCAGTACTTC	CASSFPGTETQYF
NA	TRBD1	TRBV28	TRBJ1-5	TGTGCCAGCAGACGGGACAGGTGGGGGGTAGGTAGCAATCAGCCCCAGCATTTT	CASRRDRWGVGSNQPQHF
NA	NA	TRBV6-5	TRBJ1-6	TGTGCCAGCAACACCGGGGGGTTGAAGAATTCACCCCTCCACTTT	CASNTGGLKNSPLHF